The 19 T cell receptor beta chains reported below all come from one sample, sequenced in a study of T cell repertoires in cytomegalovirus infection. These receptors have no identified antigens. TCRdb itself ran the reads through MiXCR, one entry per CDR3 protein. The sample lists 20,000 to 25,000 distinct CDR3 sequences, around 40% occurring once. Here the sequenced sample was CD8+ T cells from cultured PBMCs, taken from culture after CMV antigen stimulation. These receptors were obtained from a human donor in good health (CMV status not recorded). Some clones in this sample may be carry-over from other donors' samples.

This clonotype has just a few counts. The V and J genes are TRBV7-4 and TRBJ1-1; 9 nucleotides agree with TRBD1. CDR3 length: 14 amino acids. Trimming at V came to 4 bases and at J to 5 bases, leaving 5 bases not matched to a gene. In germline, CDR1 is SGHVT, CDR2 SQSDAQ. CDR3 nucleotides: TGTGCCAGCAGCTCAAAACAGGGGGCAACTGAAGCTTTCTTT. It yields the protein CASSSKQGATEAFF.

The chain combines TRBV12-3 or TRBV12-4 with TRBJ1-6; D unclear. CDR3 size: 12 residues. The germline V and J ends were trimmed by 3 bases and 8 bases, with 5 bases remaining between them. The CDR3 loop reads CASSFLDSPLHF. As DNA, the CDR3 is TGTGCCAGCAGTTTTCTAGATTCACCCCTCCACTTT.

This clonotype was recorded a few times. The V call is TRBV6-1, the J call TRBJ2-7; possible D gene TRBD1, 5 bases. Germline CDR1 and CDR2: MNHNS and SASEGT. The CDR3 is made up of 15 amino acids. Trimming removed 4 bases from V and 0 bases from J, with 13 bases in between. DNA of the CDR3: TGTGCCAGCAGTGCGGGCCTGGACAACTCCTACGAGCAGTACTTC. The encoded protein is CASSAGLDNSYEQYF.

The chain has TRBV12-3 or TRBV12-4 and TRBJ2-2; no clear D. V was pared by 1 base and J by 1 base, with 1 base between. This CDR3 is built from 13 residues. CDR3 DNA sequence: TGTGCCAGCAGTTTAGGGAACACCGGGGAGCTGTTTTTT. It specifies CASSLGNTGELFF.

This chain uses TRBV11-2 with TRBJ2-2; D uncertain. Germline values: CDR1 SGHAT, CDR2 FQNNGV. Trimming stripped 7 bases from V and 6 bases from J, with 21 bases between. CDR3 length equals 16 residues. The CDR3 DNA is TGTGCCAGCAATTCCGAATTCGGTGTGGGTCCCGGGGAGCTGTTTTTT. This translates into CASNSEFGVGPGELFF.

This clonotype appeared a few times. This chain joins TRBV7-2 and TRBJ2-7; perhaps TRBD1 as D (5 bases). V was shortened by 2 bases and J by 7 bases, with 15 bases between the two germline ends. Germline-derived CDR1 and CDR2 are SGHTA and FQGNSA. The CDR3 runs to 14 residues. CDR3 DNA sequence: TGTGCCAGCAGCTTATATCAGGGTTCTGGTGAGCAGTACTTC. Translating it yields CASSLYQGSGEQYF. The whole variable domain, filled in from reference TRBV7-2 and TRBJ2-7, reads GAGVSQSPSNKVTEKGKDVELRCDPISGHTALYWYRQSLGQGLEFLIYFQGNSAPDKSGLPSDRFSAERTGGSVSTLTIQRTQQEDSAVYLCASSLYQGSGEQYFGPGTRLTVT.

This clonotype was detected a few times. The rearrangement uses TRBV25-1 and TRBJ1-1; 7 bases line up with TRBD1. This CDR3 is 15 amino acids long. In germline, CDR1 is MGHDK, CDR2 SYGVNS. The V segment lost 1 base and the J segment 1 base; nucleotides outside the gene matches: 3. CDR3 bases: TGTGCCAGCAGTGAATGGGGACAGCGGAACACTGAAGCTTTCTTT. It encodes CASSEWGQRNTEAFF.

V gene TRBV11-2 combines with J gene TRBJ2-7, with a weak D call TRBD1 (6 bases). The germline V and J ends were trimmed by 4 bases and 5 bases, with 9 bases remaining between them. CDR1 and CDR2 (germline): SGHAT, FQNNGV. This CDR3 is built from 12 residues. The CDR3 loop reads CASSSQGNEQYF. CDR3 DNA sequence: TGTGCCAGCAGCTCCCAGGGGAACGAGCAGTACTTC.

The sample holds a few counts of this clonotype. The V and J genes are TRBV7-2 and TRBJ2-7; 9 bases are shared with TRBD2. Germline CDR1 SGHTA, CDR2 FQGNSA. The CDR3 extends over 15 amino acids. The V gene end was trimmed by 2 bases and the J gene end by 5 bases; junction bases not matched to a gene: 7. The CDR3 reads CASSLRGRAGDEQYF. DNA of the CDR3: TGTGCCAGCAGCTTACGCGGGAGGGCCGGGGACGAGCAGTACTTC.

The rearrangement links TRBV6-2 or TRBV6-3 to TRBJ2-3; tentative D call: TRBD1 (5 bases). V was cut by 5 bases and J by 1 base, with 10 bases left in between. This CDR3 has 14 residues. Germline V gene sequence: CDR1 MNHEY, CDR2 SVGEGT. The CDR3 is CASSERGGTDTQYF. The CDR3 nucleotides are TGTGCCAGCAGTGAAAGGGGTGGCACAGATACGCAGTATTTT.

In its sample, this clonotype was seen a few times. The genes are TRBV6-5 and TRBJ2-7, with D maybe TRBD2 (6 bases). Germline lookup yields CDR1 MNHEY and CDR2 SVGAGI. V was pared by 8 bases and J by 7 bases, with 15 bases between. This CDR3 comprises 12 residues. DNA of the CDR3: TGTGCCAGCGGTACCCGGGGAGGAGAGCAGTACTTC. Residues: CASGTRGGEQYF.

In its sample, this clonotype was seen many times. The chain uses TRBV5-4 and TRBJ1-1, with TRBD1 as a possible D gene (5 bases). In germline, CDR1 is SGHNT, CDR2 YYREEE (reference sequence). There are 16 residues in the CDR3. The V end lost 0 bases, the J end lost 0 bases, and 12 bases lay between the germline ends. The CDR3 nucleotides are TGTGCCAGCAGCTTGGGAGGGGAGGAGATGAACACTGAAGCTTTCTTT. Protein product: CASSLGGEEMNTEAFF.

The chain has TRBV6-5 and TRBJ2-3; 9 bases are a match to TRBD1. Germline-derived CDR1 and CDR2 are MNHEY and SVGAGI. The CDR3 covers 14 residues. Trimming cost V 7 bases and J 3 bases; bases outside gene matches: 5. This CDR3 reads CASTPTGGTDTQYF. The CDR3 nucleotides read TGTGCCAGCACCCCGACAGGGGGTACAGATACGCAGTATTTT.

This clonotype turned up a few times. The rearrangement joins TRBV12-3 or TRBV12-4 to TRBJ2-7; no clear D. V was trimmed by 3 bases and J by 2 bases, leaving 11 bases between them. The CDR3 contains 14 residues. DNA of the CDR3: TGTGCCAGCAGTTTTTCCAGTGCTACCTACGAGCAGTACTTC. Amino acid sequence: CASSFSSATYEQYF.

The V and J genes are TRBV28 and TRBJ2-1, with a possible D match to TRBD2 (6 bases). The germline CDR1 and CDR2 sequences are MDHEN and SYDVKM. This CDR3 has 13 residues. The V end lost 4 bases, the J end lost 7 bases, and 11 bases lay between the germline ends. Written as DNA, the CDR3 is TGTGCCAGCAGTTACGGGGGAGAGAATGAGCAGTTCTTC. Its protein is CASSYGGENEQFF.

The rearrangement joins TRBV12-3 or TRBV12-4 to TRBJ2-7; the match to TRBD1 covers 9 bases. This CDR3 spans 12 amino acids. Trimming took 8 bases from V and 5 from J; bases not matched to a gene: 4. The CDR3 DNA sequence: TGTGCCAGCGGGACAGGGTTCGACGAGCAGTACTTC. It codes for CASGTGFDEQYF.

The CDR3 sequence is CATSVRRGKNGQPQHF. In DNA, the CDR3 is TGTGCCACCAGTGTCCGGCGGGGGAAGAATGGTCAGCCCCAGCATTTT. The chain carries TRBV24-1 and TRBJ1-5; TRBD1 might be the D (5 bases). V was cut by 5 bases and J by 6 bases, with 19 bases left in between. This CDR3 spans 16 amino acids. Germline V gives CDR1 KGHDR, CDR2 SFDVKD.

The chain combines TRBV4-3 with TRBJ2-1; 7 bases map to TRBD2. The CDR3 length is 18 residues. Germline V gene sequence: CDR1 LGHNA, CDR2 YSLEER. V trimming: 0 bases; J trimming: 0 bases; junction bases outside the gene matches: 8. The CDR3: CASSQDGVGGDSYNEQFF. The CDR3 DNA sequence: TGCGCCAGCAGCCAAGATGGAGTTGGGGGGGACTCCTACAATGAGCAGTTCTTC.

The chain carries TRBV6-2 or TRBV6-3 and TRBJ2-1, with no clear D. Looked up from germline, CDR1 is MNHEY and CDR2 is SVGEGT. The CDR3 is 15 residues long. The V and J ends lost 2 bases and 1 base respectively, with 9 bases between them. The CDR3: CASSYETASYNEQFF. As DNA, the CDR3 is TGTGCCAGCAGTTACGAGACGGCATCCTACAATGAGCAGTTCTTC.